One and the same sample provided the 17 T cell receptor beta chains below, sequenced in a study of blood T cell repertoires in COVID-19. The table came from immunoSEQ multiplex PCR; TCRdb's copy has only in-frame clones and leaves some out. In the table there are about 120,000 clones, approximately 82% of which are singletons. Sequences were obtained from peripheral blood. These receptors originate from a man aged 60-69 years with acute or convalescent COVID-19.

This chain joins TRBV28 and TRBJ2-3; 10 bases map to TRBD2. CDR1 MDHEN and CDR2 SYDVKM come from the germline V gene. After removal of 3 bases from V and 2 bases from J, the junction contained 8 bases not matched to a gene. The CDR3 runs 17 residues. The CDR3 loop reads CASSFWGTSAYTDTQYF. CDR3 nucleotides: TGTGCCAGCAGTTTCTGGGGGACTAGCGCGTACACAGATACGCAGTATTTT.

The chain joins TRBV30 to TRBJ1-6; 7 positions agree with TRBD1. The trim removed 5 bases at V and 10 bases at J, leaving 5 bases unmatched. The CDR3 has 12 amino acids. Germline V lookup: CDR1 GTSNPN, CDR2 SVGIG (reference sequence). The CDR3 reads CAWDRATSPLHF. The CDR3 bases are TGTGCCTGGGACAGGGCCACGTCACCCCTCCACTTT.

This clone has a handful of counts. The chain combines TRBV4-1 with TRBJ1-2; D is uncertain. The CDR3 runs 15 residues. Germline V CDR1 and CDR2: MGHRA, YSYEKL. Trimming cost V 3 bases and J 4 bases, with 15 bases left between them. CDR3 protein: CASSQQWEASYGYTF. CDR3 in DNA: TGCGCCAGCAGCCAGCAATGGGAGGCGAGCTATGGCTACACCTTC.

The table lists this clone with a count of one. The rearrangement joins TRBV28 to TRBJ1-2, with 7 bases identical to TRBD1. The CDR3 contains 14 residues. The trim removed 6 bases at V and 2 bases at J, leaving 6 bases unmatched. Germline CDR1 and CDR2: MDHEN and SYDVKM. The DNA for the CDR3 is TGTGCCAGCAGATCGACAGGGCGGAACTATGGCTACACCTTC. It specifies CASRSTGRNYGYTF.

This CDR3 reads CATSRDHPLAGGSLRGDEQYF. CDR3 bases: TGTGCCACCAGCAGAGACCATCCACTAGCGGGAGGGTCCCTTCGTGGGGACGAGCAGTACTTC. The chain is built from TRBV15 and TRBJ2-7; 13 bases align to TRBD2. The trim removed 0 bases at V and 5 bases at J, leaving 19 bases unmatched. Germline CDR1 is LNHNV and CDR2 is YYDKDF (reference sequence). There are 21 residues in the CDR3.

CDR3 DNA sequence: TGTGCCAGTAGTATAACGGGACTAGCGATCACCGGGGAGCTGTTTTTT. Translating it yields CASSITGLAITGELFF. The chain is built from TRBV19 and TRBJ2-2; 10 nucleotides align to TRBD2. Germline assignment: CDR1 LNHDA and CDR2 SQIVND (reference sequence). This CDR3 comprises 16 residues. V shed 2 bases, J shed 4 bases, and the junction held 4 bases outside the gene matches.

This clone was counted only a few times. This chain uses TRBV9 with TRBJ1-1; tentatively, D is TRBD1 (5 bases). This CDR3 is built from 14 residues. V gave up 3 bases and J gave up 4 bases, with 13 bases separating them. Germline values: CDR1 SGDLS, CDR2 YYNGEE. In DNA, the CDR3 is TGTGCCAGCAGCGCCGCCGGGGGATCCACTGAAGCTTTCTTT. Translation gives CASSAAGGSTEAFF.

This clone is a singleton in its sample. This chain joins TRBV12-3 or TRBV12-4 and TRBJ1-2; tentatively, D is TRBD1 (5 bases). The CDR3 extends over 13 amino acids. Deletions cut 5 bases from V and 4 bases from J, with 11 bases between. CDR3 DNA: TGTGCCAGCAGTCTTGGGACTCCCTATGGCTACACCTTC. Translated, it gives CASSLGTPYGYTF.

CDR3 sequence reads: CASSDDPQGAEGYTF. The CDR3 DNA follows: TGTGCCAGCAGTGATGACCCGCAGGGGGCGGAAGGCTACACCTTC. This chain uses TRBV6-4 with TRBJ1-2; 8 positions match TRBD1. V was clipped by 3 bases and J by 8 bases; unmatched bases: 11. Germline CDR1 and CDR2: MRHNA and SNTAGT. The CDR3 is made up of 15 amino acids.

The genes are TRBV5-1 and TRBJ1-1, with 7 bases matching TRBD1. The V segment lost 7 bases and the J segment 5 bases; nucleotides outside the gene matches: 8. This CDR3 has 13 residues. Germline V gene data show CDR1 as SGHRS and CDR2 as YFSETQ. The CDR3, as DNA: TGCGCCAGCCGGAGAGGGGGCGGAACTGAAGCTTTCTTT. It codes for CASRRGGGTEAFF.

This clone was found a few times. V and J are TRBV30 and TRBJ2-3; 11 bases map to TRBD2. The CDR3 loop spans 14 amino acids. The junction had 3 bases not matched to a gene; V was cut back by 4 bases and J by 3 bases. CDR1 GTSNPN and CDR2 SVGIG come from the germline V gene (reference sequence). The CDR3 coding sequence is TGTGCCTGGACCAGGACTAGCGGGACAGATACGCAGTATTTT. Protein sequence: CAWTRTSGTDTQYF. Using reference TRBV30 and TRBJ2-3 for the parts outside the CDR3, the full variable domain is SQTIHQWPATLVQPVGSPLSLECTVEGTSNPNLYWYRQAAGRGLQLLFYSVGIGQISSEVPQNLSASRPQDRQFILSSKKLLLSDSGFYLCAWTRTSGTDTQYFGPGTRLTVL.

This clone was picked up a small number of times. The CDR3 coding sequence is TGTGCCAGCATTCCTGCGGCGGGACCGTACAATGAGCAGTTCTTC. Protein: CASIPAAGPYNEQFF. J is TRBJ2-1 and V is TRBV28; D may be TRBD2 (6 bases). Trimming removed 7 bases from V and 4 bases from J, with 17 bases in between. Germline V gene data show CDR1 as MDHEN and CDR2 as SYDVKM. CDR3 length equals 15 residues.

This clone was recorded many times. This chain uses TRBV10-3 with TRBJ2-7; TRBD1 matches 9 bases. V lost 10 bases to trimming and J lost 2 bases; unmatched junction nucleotides: 9. CDR3 length equals 14 residues. CDR1 and CDR2 (germline): ENHRY, SYGVKD. Here the CDR3 reads CATQPGQGTYEQYF. The CDR3 DNA reads TGTGCCACCCAACCGGGACAGGGAACCTACGAGCAGTACTTC.

This rearrangement joins TRBV7-3 to TRBJ2-5, with 9 bases lining up with TRBD1. Germline CDR1 SGHTA, CDR2 FQGTGA. The CDR3 runs to 16 residues. V lost 4 bases to trimming and J lost 2 bases; unmatched junction nucleotides: 8. The chain's CDR3 is CASSSAAGTGQETQYF. CDR3 DNA sequence: TGTGCCAGCAGCTCAGCCGCCGGGACAGGGCAAGAGACCCAGTACTTC.

The CDR3: CASSPTGGSNYGYTF. The CDR3 DNA reads TGTGCCAGCTCACCCACAGGGGGCTCTAACTATGGCTACACCTTC. This sequence joins TRBV18 and TRBJ1-2, with 9 bases matching TRBD1. Germline CDR1 reads KGHSH; CDR2 reads LQKENI. The CDR3 runs to 15 residues. The V gene end was trimmed by 3 bases and the J gene end by 0 bases; junction bases not matched to a gene: 2.

To note about this clone: The junction departs from the called germline gene at one end, perhaps through a read error. CDR3 DNA sequence: TGTGCCAGTAATATACAGGGAGGGATAAACACTGAAGCTTTCTTT. Amino acid sequence: CASNIQGGINTEAFF. The V gene is TRBV19, the J gene TRBJ1-1, with D possibly TRBD1 on 6 matching bases. Germline CDR1 LNHDA, CDR2 SQIVND (reference sequence). This CDR3 has 15 residues.

This rearrangement joins TRBV29-1 to TRBJ1-1, with D perhaps TRBD1 (6 bases). CDR3 length: 13 amino acids. The V gene lost 6 bases and the J gene lost 4 bases, with 15 bases spanning the gap. Germline V gene sequence: CDR1 SQVTM, CDR2 ANQGSEA. The CDR3 here is CSVSQGKSTEAFF. CDR3 bases: TGCAGCGTCTCACAGGGAAAGAGCACTGAAGCTTTCTTT.